These 8 T cell receptor beta chains came from one sample sequenced in a study of T-cell reconstitution after alpha-beta-depleted transplantation in children. A TCRbeta library incorporating unique molecular identifiers was prepared. TCRdb re-called the PCR reads through MiXCR, storing one row per CDR3 protein. The sample carries about a million distinct CDR3 sequences, about 26% recorded once. The specimen was PBMCs, mostly from graft donor cells, collected 360 days after TCRalphabeta/CD19-depleted stem cell transplant. The receptor source for this set is a boy younger than two who had a stem cell transplant for SCID, so the T cells may come from the graft donor.

The chain links TRBV20-1 to TRBJ2-7, with 9 bases lining up with TRBD2. The CDR3 extends over 15 amino acids. V lost 4 bases, J lost 5 bases, and 12 bases stayed unmatched. Per germline, CDR1 DFQATT and CDR2 SNEGSKA (reference sequence). CDR3 nucleotide sequence: TGCAGTGCTAAGACCCCGGGACTAGCCGCCCACGAGCAGTACTTC. Encoded protein: CSAKTPGLAAHEQYF.

This clonotype has more than one count but fewer than ten. The chain has TRBV4-1 and TRBJ1-3, with D unclear. V was trimmed by 6 bases and J by 0 bases, leaving 15 bases between them. The CDR3 totals 16 residues. Germline V gene lookup returns CDR1 MGHRA and CDR2 YSYEKL. The CDR3 region has the DNA TGCGCCAGCAGTCAGGCCTTTATCGCCTCTGGAAACACCATATATTTT. This gives the protein CASSQAFIASGNTIYF.

This clonotype was picked up a small number of times. The J gene is TRBJ1-1, the V gene TRBV4-2; 9 bases are shared with TRBD1. The J segment lost 4 bases and the V segment lost 4 bases, leaving 10 bases of the junction unmatched. Looked up from germline, CDR1 is LGHNA and CDR2 is YNFKEQ. The length of the CDR3 is 16 residues. The CDR3 DNA sequence: TGTGCCAGCAGCCCCTCCCCCGGGACAGGGAGCACTGAAGCTTTCTTT. Protein sequence: CASSPSPGTGSTEAFF.

Ten or more counts support this clonotype. One end of the junction fails to match germline, which may point to a read error. The genes are TRBV12-3 or TRBV12-4 and TRBJ1-5, with a possible D match to TRBD1 (5 bases). The CDR3 spans 14 residues. CDR3 protein: CASSLGAGNQPQHF. The CDR3 nucleotides read TGTGCCAGCAGCTTAGGGGCGGGGAATCAGCCCCAGCATTTT.

This clonotype was seen more than once but under ten times. The chain is built from TRBV28 and TRBJ2-3; D might be TRBD1 or TRBD2, each matching 5 bases. V was clipped by 4 bases and J by 6 bases, with 17 bases between them. Germline V gene data show CDR1 as MDHEN and CDR2 as SYDVKM. The CDR3 consists of 15 residues. The DNA of the CDR3 is TGTGCCAGCAGTTCCCCCCGGGACCCGGTTGATACGCAGTATTTT. Its translation is CASSSPRDPVDTQYF.

This clonotype was observed a handful of times. CDR3 loop: CASSSGAGGNSPLHF. For the CDR3, the DNA is TGTGCCAGCAGTTCCGGGGCAGGGGGAAATTCACCCCTCCACTTT. The rearrangement uses TRBV6-5 and TRBJ1-6; the match to TRBD1 covers 7 bases. The V segment lost 4 bases and the J segment 7 bases; nucleotides outside the gene matches: 7. Looked up from germline, CDR1 is MNHEY and CDR2 is SVGAGI. This CDR3 contains 15 residues.

This clonotype has only a few counts. The CDR3 region is CASGSGTALKKNIQYF. The CDR3 nucleotides are TGCGCCAGCGGGTCGGGGACCGCCCTGAAAAAAAACATTCAGTACTTC. The chain employs TRBV10-2 and TRBJ2-4; perhaps D is TRBD1 or TRBD2 (5 bases each). V lost 8 bases and J 4 bases, leaving 21 bases between the germline ends. Germline CDR1 reads WSHSY; CDR2 reads SAAADI. CDR3 size: 16 residues.

This clonotype was detected a few times. The rearrangement uses TRBV6-1 and TRBJ1-3; TRBD1 might be the D (5 bases). The CDR3 covers 13 residues. From germline, CDR1 is MNHNS and CDR2 SASEGT. V lost 6 bases, J lost 8 bases, and 14 bases lay in between. The CDR3 nucleotides read TGTGCCAGCAGCAAAGACAGCTGGGACACCATATATTTT. Its protein is CASSKDSWDTIYF.